Below are 4 T cell receptor beta chains sequenced from a single sample in a study of shared clonotypes between healthy human individuals. Profiling relied on immunoSEQ multiplex PCR, and the TCRdb table lists in-frame clones only, not all of them. The sample lists more than 900,000 clones, around 78% occurring once. The sample was memory CD4+ T cells from PBMCs. Sample subset: CD45RA-negative fraction. Receptors were obtained from a man in his late teens or twenties in good health. Some clones in this sample may be carry-over from other donors' samples.

This clone was found a few times. The chain has TRBV6-1 and TRBJ1-2; possibly TRBD1 for D (5 bases). The CDR3 contains 15 residues. Trimming took off 4 bases at V and 5 bases at J, with 17 bases between the two ends. In germline, CDR1 is MNHNS, CDR2 SASEGT. The CDR3: CASSARDAASYGYTF. The CDR3 DNA follows: TGTGCCAGCAGTGCCAGGGACGCCGCCTCGTATGGCTACACCTTC.

V gene TRBV7-2 combines with J gene TRBJ2-7; 7 bases are a match to TRBD1. Per germline, CDR1 SGHTA and CDR2 FQGNSA. After removal of 5 bases from V and 3 bases from J, the junction contained 7 bases not matched to a gene. This CDR3 comprises 14 residues. CDR3 nucleotide sequence: TGTGCCAGCAGCCAAGGACAGGAATTCTACGAGCAGTACTTC. It encodes CASSQGQEFYEQYF.

The rearrangement links TRBV7-9 to TRBJ2-2, with a possible D match to TRBD2 (5 bases). From germline, CDR1 is SEHNR and CDR2 FQNEAQ (reference sequence). Trimming cost V 4 bases and J 6 bases, with 9 bases left between them. The CDR3 sequence is 13 residues long. CDR3 amino acids: CASSYPEAGELFF. The CDR3 nucleotides read TGTGCCAGCAGCTACCCGGAGGCCGGGGAGCTGTTTTTT.

The chain joins TRBV11-2 to TRBJ2-3, with a possible D match to TRBD1 (5 bases). Trimming removed 5 bases at V and 0 bases at J, with 12 bases between. The CDR3 extends over 15 amino acids. Germline V gene lookup returns CDR1 SGHAT and CDR2 FQNNGV. The CDR3 loop is CASSPQGGSTDTQYF. In DNA, the CDR3 is TGTGCCAGCAGCCCGCAGGGTGGGAGCACAGATACGCAGTATTTT. Full variable domain (outside the CDR3, taken from reference TRBV11-2 and TRBJ2-3): EAGVAQSPRYKIIEKRQSVAFWCNPISGHATLYWYQQILGQGPKLLIQFQNNGVVDDSQLPKDRFSAERLKGVDSTLKIQPAKLEDSAVYLCASSPQGGSTDTQYFGPGTRLTVL.